This T cell receptor (beta chain) was observed in a study of cytomegalovirus exposure and HLA in healthy donors (dated 2017 in TCRdb). Study-wide context: An earlier analysis of some 500 of the donors reported 250 to 300 Gb of sequence data and 117 million unique TCR beta sequences from about 200 million T cells. An early release covering about 600 HLA-typed donors comprised 300 to 350 gigabases of sequencing data and some 79 million unique TCR sequences. Among the roughly 380 genotyped donors, about 83% belonged to the genetic ancestry cluster associated with self-reported Caucasian donors. The study aimed to test whether cataloging public T cell receptors could reveal signatures of past pathogen exposure. Using immunosequencing, the study profiled T cell repertoires from 550 to 750 subjects and related those repertoires to cytomegalovirus serostatus. Besides the first cohort of about 730 subjects, a separate validation cohort made up of about 120 different subjects was used. To predict cytomegalovirus infection status, the study brought together high-throughput TCR immunosequencing, statistical association of individual TCRs with disease status, and machine learning. In a later analysis, previously published TCR beta repertoires from several hundred donors were re-analyzed and high-resolution HLA genotyping was added so that TCR occurrence patterns could be studied. The later analysis used no new phenotypic data to find candidate immune exposures, relying instead on TCR beta sequences and their occurrence across donors. To decide whether each TCR beta V gene segment behaved as functional or pseudogenic, an earlier analysis of some 540 of the donors relied on high-throughput TCR beta sequencing. Donor age, sex, ethnicity and CMV serostatus were compiled together with the repertoire data. In a later genetic analysis, genome-wide SNP genotypes for about 65% of the 666 donors were used, and that subset was treated as a discovery cohort. All discovery cohort repertoires had been generated using a single sequencing platform. HLA typing included class I and class II loci at four-digit resolution. The number of donors typed differed by locus, with 629-630 for A, B, C, DRB1 and DQB1, more than 500 for DQA1, approximately 570 for DPA1, and some 440 for DPB1. Because of strong linkage in the cohort, five DR-DQ haplotypes were treated as single units for association and clustering. Among around 400 genotyped donors of the cohort, an average of around 220,000 unique TCR beta nucleotide sequences was sequenced per donor, of which about 20% were non-productive.

Libraries were constructed by the immunoSEQ multiplex PCR assay. For the multiplex PCR, a mixture combining 60 forward primers for TCR Vbeta segments and 13 reverse primers for TCR Jbeta segments was used. The CDR3 region of rearranged TCR beta genes was amplified from genomic DNA by a multiplex PCR assay. The amplified TCR beta libraries were sequenced on the Illumina HiSeq System as 87-base-pair reads. The source study handled its data this way. In a later analysis, some 80 million unique TCR beta chains were counted across the approximately 640 repertoires, and some 10 million of these chains were shared by at least two donors. A nearest-neighbor algorithm error-corrected the raw reads and collapsed the reads into unique sequences, merging closely related sequences to remove PCR and sequencing errors. To assign V, D and J gene segments, CDR3 sequences were aligned to IMGT reference sequences. Each retained sequence needed at least a six-nucleotide match to both a V gene segment and a J gene segment. A rearrangement counted as productive if the CDR3 had no stop codons and remained in frame with V and J, and every other rearrangement counted as non-productive. Following IMGT convention, CDR3 was defined as the stretch from the second conserved V-encoded cysteine to the conserved J-encoded phenylalanine. In an earlier analysis of roughly 610 of the donors, sequences lacking an unambiguous match to a single V gene segment were excluded. In an earlier analysis of 450 to 750 of the donors, a V segment was called functional when productive rearrangements were above 56.7%, and segregating when the standard deviation between donors exceeded 5%. A statistical classification framework was developed to diagnose cytomegalovirus status using the catalog of TCR beta chain sequences. In a later analysis, TCR nucleotide sequences were compared against IMGT/GENE-DB human TR gene sequences so that V and J genes could be assigned. In a later analysis, CDR3 sequences and most-parsimonious VDJ recombination scenarios were assigned using the TCRdist pipeline. A later analysis defined each TCR beta chain by its CDR3 amino acid sequence plus V-gene family, and excluded reads lacking a unique V-gene family. To address suspected cross-contamination and a sequencing artifact, a later analysis removed several hundred highly shared, low-generation-probability nucleotide sequences. In a later analysis, a clonal expansion index for each public chain was calculated from normalized within-repertoire ranks of inferred template counts. In a later analysis, generation probabilities were computed with a VDJ recombination model fitted to out-of-frame rearrangements, and the resulting probabilities were checked against IGoR. In a later analysis, hypergeometric tests were used to score TCR-TCR, TCR-HLA and TCR-CMV co-occurrence, with a repertoire-size bias correction applied to TCR pairs. A later analysis estimated false discovery rates by permuting HLA or CMV assignments 20 times. In a later analysis, co-occurring TCRs were grouped with DBSCAN, and TCRdist sequence similarity was added when clustering was performed within HLA-allele-positive subsets. Repertoires with fewer than 30,000 or more than 120,000 public chains, plus five repertoires with anomalous nucleotide sharing, were excluded from co-occurrence clustering. TCRdb obtained this table from immuneACCESS and retained in-frame rearrangements with V and J assigned. These tables miss some clones; where compared with another copy, unresolved V genes account for less than half of the shortfall, and the remainder is unexplained. That table furnishes V, J and clone size, whereas the DNA furnished D and trimming. In all, the sample holds over 110,000 clones, and around three quarters of those were seen once. Of the sample, around 6.6% is held by the ten largest clones.

The cohort was made up of roughly 670 healthy bone marrow donors. At the time of sampling, every cohort member was nominally healthy, though immune exposures that went unrecorded were likely present. The donor was CMV seropositive and was included in the group of 250 to 300 seropositive cohort members. Each donor provided a peripheral blood sample, and peripheral blood mononuclear cells were used for TCR beta sequencing. The Qiagen DNeasy Blood Extraction Kit was used to extract genomic DNA from the blood cell samples. Here is what the overall study found, with its caveats: Immune exposure information for the cohort was limited to CMV serostatus. Because the 87-base-pair reads could not distinguish some IMGT-functional V segments, including TRBV6-2 and TRBV6-3, those segments were excluded. A later genetic analysis associated a missense DCLRE1C variant with V-gene and J-gene trimming of TCR beta chains, and an independent cohort replicated the association. Correlated functional status among segregating V segments might reflect linkage disequilibrium, but an unknown experimental factor could not be ruled out. Across donors, most TCR sequences were observed very rarely, whereas some public TCRs were present in many individuals. Compared with the 666-donor mean, donors in an Asian-associated ancestry cluster had fewer N-insertions in productive TCRs, according to a later genetic analysis. A later analysis found that most CMV-associated TCR beta chains appeared HLA-restricted, with HLA associations seemingly driven largely by CMV exposure. According to the authors, the approach could potentially be generalized to other disease states and immunological phenotypes. A further reported finding was that TCR beta sequences accurately predicted the HLA-A and HLA-B alleles for most subjects in the first cohort. Strong co-occurrence of HLA alleles, especially DR and DQ, made assigning TCR associations to individual alleles difficult. In a later analysis, 16,951 TCR beta sequences were associated with specific HLA alleles at a false discovery rate of 0.05. Because HLA typing was unavailable for some donors at each locus, only the typed subset was used in association tests. Presence/absence analyses assumed roughly uniform sequencing depth across donors, an assumption that may not hold. Only TCR beta chains were sequenced in this cohort, and the absence of alpha or paired-chain data limited detectable features. In an earlier analysis of about 540 of the donors, most TCR beta V segments were observed in productive rearrangements about 87% or about 30% of the time, broadly matching IMGT annotations. A cluster of highly shared sequence variants was judged likely to be a technical artifact of the sequencing pipeline. Roughly 15 rarely observed V segments, including chromosome 9 orphons, were excluded from the earlier analysis of about 610 of the donors because counts were too low. In both the original and validation cohorts, the classifier was reported to diagnose cytomegalovirus status with high specificity and sensitivity. In the study, around 150 TCR beta chains were listed as associated with cytomegalovirus. A later analysis reported that several top co-occurrence clusters appeared linked to parvovirus B19, influenza, CMV and Epstein-Barr virus. A later analysis found that HLA-associated TCR beta chains were more clonally expanded and had lower generation probabilities than equally common non-associated chains. In vitro tests confirmed that a few of the cytomegalovirus-associated TCR beta chains recognize cytomegalovirus antigens. A later analysis found that TCR association rates varied across HLA loci, with DRB1 alleles showing the most associated TCRs and HLA-C alleles the fewest.

On this clone itself: Its antigen specificity is not known. Per-base quality was not reported, and no clone a single base away is much larger than it.

After removal of 1 base from V and 5 bases from J, the junction retains 4 bases not matched to a gene. According to the germline V gene, CDR1 reads SGHRS and CDR2 reads YFSETQ. From the cysteine through the phenylalanine, the CDR3 covers 15 amino acids. CDR3 DNA is the only sequence kept; it has 45 bases, read in frame from the first base. This clonotype was sampled from a woman between 35 and 50 years old in good health and CMV-seropositive. Sequencing was done on a sample of PBMCs. Recombination linked TRBV5-1 to TRBJ2-1; 9 nucleotides in the junction match TRBD1. In nucleotides, the sequence is TGCGCCAGCAGCTTGACGGGACAGGGTGACAATGAGCAGTTCTTC. The translation is CASSLTGQGDNEQFF.